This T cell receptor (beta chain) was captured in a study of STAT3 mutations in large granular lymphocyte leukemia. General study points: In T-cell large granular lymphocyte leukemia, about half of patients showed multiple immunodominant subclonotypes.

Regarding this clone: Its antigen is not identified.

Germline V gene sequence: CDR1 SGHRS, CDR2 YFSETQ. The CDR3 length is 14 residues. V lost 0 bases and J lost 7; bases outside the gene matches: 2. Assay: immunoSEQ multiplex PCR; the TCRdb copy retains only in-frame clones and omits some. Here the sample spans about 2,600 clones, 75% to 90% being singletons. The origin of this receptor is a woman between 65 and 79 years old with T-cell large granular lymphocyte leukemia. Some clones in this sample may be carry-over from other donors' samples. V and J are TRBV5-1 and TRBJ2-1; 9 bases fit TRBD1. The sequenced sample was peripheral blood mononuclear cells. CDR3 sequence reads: CASSLGQGENEQFF. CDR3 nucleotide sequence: TGCGCCAGCAGCTTGGGACAGGGGGAGAATGAGCAGTTCTTC.